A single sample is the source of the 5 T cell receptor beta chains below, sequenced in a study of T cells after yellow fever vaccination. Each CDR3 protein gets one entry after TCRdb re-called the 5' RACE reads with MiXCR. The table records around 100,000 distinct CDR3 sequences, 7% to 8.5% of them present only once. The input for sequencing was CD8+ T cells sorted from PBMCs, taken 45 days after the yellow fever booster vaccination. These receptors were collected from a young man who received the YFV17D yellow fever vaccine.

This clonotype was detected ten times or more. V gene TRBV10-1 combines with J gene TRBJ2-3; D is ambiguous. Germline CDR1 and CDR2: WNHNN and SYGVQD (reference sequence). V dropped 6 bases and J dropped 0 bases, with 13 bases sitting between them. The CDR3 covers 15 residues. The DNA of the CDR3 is TGCGCCAGCAGAGCCTCGGACGGCAGCACAGATACGCAGTATTTT. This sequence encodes CASRASDGSTDTQYF.

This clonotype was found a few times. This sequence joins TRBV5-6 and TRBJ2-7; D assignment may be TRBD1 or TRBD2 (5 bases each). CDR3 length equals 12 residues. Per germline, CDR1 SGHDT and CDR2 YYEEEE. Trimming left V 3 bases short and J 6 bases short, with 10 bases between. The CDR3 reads CASSWDEGEQYF. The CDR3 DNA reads TGTGCCAGCAGCTGGGACGAGGGCGAGCAGTACTTC. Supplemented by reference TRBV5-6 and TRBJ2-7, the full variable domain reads DAGVTQSPTHLIKTRGQQVTLRCSPKSGHDTVSWYQQALGQGPQFIFQYYEEEERQRGNFPDRFSGHQFPNYSSELNVNALLLGDSALYLCASSWDEGEQYFGPGTRLTVT.

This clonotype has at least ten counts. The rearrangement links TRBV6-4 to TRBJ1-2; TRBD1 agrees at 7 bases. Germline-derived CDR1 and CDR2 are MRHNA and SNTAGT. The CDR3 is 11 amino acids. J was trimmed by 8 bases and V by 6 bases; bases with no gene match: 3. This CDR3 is CASSQGGGYTF. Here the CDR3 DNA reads TGTGCCAGCAGCCAAGGGGGCGGCTACACCTTC.

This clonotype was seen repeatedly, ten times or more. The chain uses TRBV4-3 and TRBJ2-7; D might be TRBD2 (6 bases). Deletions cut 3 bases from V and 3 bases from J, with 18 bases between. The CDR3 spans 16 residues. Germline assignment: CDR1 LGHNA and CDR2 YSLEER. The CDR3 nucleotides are TGCGCCAGCAGCCAGACGATGCGGGACCAGGTCTACGAGCAGTACTTC. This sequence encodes CASSQTMRDQVYEQYF.

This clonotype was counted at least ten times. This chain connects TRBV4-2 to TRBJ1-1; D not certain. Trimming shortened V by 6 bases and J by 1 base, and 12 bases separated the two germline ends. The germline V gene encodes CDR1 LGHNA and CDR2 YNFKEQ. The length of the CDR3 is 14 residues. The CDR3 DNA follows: TGTGCCAGCAGACATAGCTTGGGGAACACTGAAGCTTTCTTT. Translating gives CASRHSLGNTEAFF.